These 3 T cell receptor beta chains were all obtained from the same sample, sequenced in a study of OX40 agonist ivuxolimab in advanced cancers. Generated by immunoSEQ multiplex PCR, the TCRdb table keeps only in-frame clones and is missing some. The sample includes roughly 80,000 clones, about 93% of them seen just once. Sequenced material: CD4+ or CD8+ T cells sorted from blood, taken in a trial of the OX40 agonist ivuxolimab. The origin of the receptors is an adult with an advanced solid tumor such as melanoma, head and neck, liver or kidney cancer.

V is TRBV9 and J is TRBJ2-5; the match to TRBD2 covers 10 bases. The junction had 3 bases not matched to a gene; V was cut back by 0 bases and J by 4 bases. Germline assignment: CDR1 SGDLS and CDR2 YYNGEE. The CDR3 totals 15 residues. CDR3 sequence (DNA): TGTGCCAGCAGCGTAGGGCTAGCGGGAGCAGAGACCCAGTACTTC. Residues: CASSVGLAGAETQYF. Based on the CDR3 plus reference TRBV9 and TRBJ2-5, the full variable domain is DSGVTQTPKHLITATGQRVTLRCSPRSGDLSVYWYQQSLDQGLQFLIQYYNGEERAKGNILERFSAQQFPDLHSELNLSSLELGDSALYFCASSVGLAGAETQYFGPGTRLLVL.

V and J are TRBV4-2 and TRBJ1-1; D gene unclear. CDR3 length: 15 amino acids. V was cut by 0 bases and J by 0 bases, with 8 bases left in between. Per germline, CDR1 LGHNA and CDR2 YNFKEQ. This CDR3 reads CASSQEWAVNTEAFF. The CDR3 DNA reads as TGTGCCAGCAGCCAAGAGTGGGCGGTGAACACTGAAGCTTTCTTT.

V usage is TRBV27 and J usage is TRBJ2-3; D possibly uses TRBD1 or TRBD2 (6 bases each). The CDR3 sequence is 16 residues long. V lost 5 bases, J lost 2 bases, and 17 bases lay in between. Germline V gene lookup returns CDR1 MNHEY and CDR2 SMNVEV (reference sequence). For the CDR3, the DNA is TGTGCCAGCAGTCCCTCCGACGGGGGCCTCACAGATACGCAGTATTTT. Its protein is CASSPSDGGLTDTQYF.